This T cell receptor beta chain was recorded in a study of blood T cells in healthy people across ages. About the research overall: Per every two T cells, about one barcoded beta molecule was captured by template switching. Broader study findings: When one million T cells were used, diversity estimates were thought to be underestimates.

The sample holds many counts of this clonotype. Its specificity is unknown. The CDR3 has 14 residues. Germline-derived CDR1 and CDR2 are DFQATT and SNEGSKA (reference sequence). Germline trimming cut 5 bases from V and 4 bases from J; bases unmatched to any gene: 11. The donors, all healthy, were Caucasians living in Russia, aged about 6 to 90. A minimum of 5 micrograms of total RNA was extracted per sample. Primers used in a second PCR of roughly 7 to 12 cycles were a sample-barcoded 5' primer and a J-beta primer mix. MiXCR, applied by TCRdb to the 5' RACE reads, yields one record per CDR3 protein. In the table there are 1.5 million to 2 million distinct CDR3 sequences, roughly 27% of which are singletons.

This sequence joins TRBV20-1 and TRBJ2-7, with 7 bases matching TRBD1. The sequenced sample consisted of blood. The receptor's source is a woman aged 25 to 39 in good health. As DNA, the CDR3 is TGCAGTGCTCAAACCGGGACAGCGCTATACGAGCAGTACTTC. Translation gives CSAQTGTALYEQYF.